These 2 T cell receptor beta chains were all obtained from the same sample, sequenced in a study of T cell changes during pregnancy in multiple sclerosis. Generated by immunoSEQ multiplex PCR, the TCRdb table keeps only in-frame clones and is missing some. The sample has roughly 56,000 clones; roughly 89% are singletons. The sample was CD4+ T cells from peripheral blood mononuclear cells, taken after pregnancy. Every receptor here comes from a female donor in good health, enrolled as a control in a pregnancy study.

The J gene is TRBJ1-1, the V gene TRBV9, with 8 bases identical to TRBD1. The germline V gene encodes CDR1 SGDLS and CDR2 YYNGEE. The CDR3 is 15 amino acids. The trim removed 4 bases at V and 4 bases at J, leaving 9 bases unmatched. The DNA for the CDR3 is TGTGCCAGCAGCCTAAGACAGGGGACGGGCACTGAAGCTTTCTTT. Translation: CASSLRQGTGTEAFF.

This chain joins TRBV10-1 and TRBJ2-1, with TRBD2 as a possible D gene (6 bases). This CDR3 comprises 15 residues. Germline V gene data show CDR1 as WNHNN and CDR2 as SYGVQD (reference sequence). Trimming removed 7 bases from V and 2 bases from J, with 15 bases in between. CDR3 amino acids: CASNRLGPPYNEQFF. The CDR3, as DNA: TGCGCCAGCAACCGACTAGGCCCCCCCTACAATGAGCAGTTCTTC.